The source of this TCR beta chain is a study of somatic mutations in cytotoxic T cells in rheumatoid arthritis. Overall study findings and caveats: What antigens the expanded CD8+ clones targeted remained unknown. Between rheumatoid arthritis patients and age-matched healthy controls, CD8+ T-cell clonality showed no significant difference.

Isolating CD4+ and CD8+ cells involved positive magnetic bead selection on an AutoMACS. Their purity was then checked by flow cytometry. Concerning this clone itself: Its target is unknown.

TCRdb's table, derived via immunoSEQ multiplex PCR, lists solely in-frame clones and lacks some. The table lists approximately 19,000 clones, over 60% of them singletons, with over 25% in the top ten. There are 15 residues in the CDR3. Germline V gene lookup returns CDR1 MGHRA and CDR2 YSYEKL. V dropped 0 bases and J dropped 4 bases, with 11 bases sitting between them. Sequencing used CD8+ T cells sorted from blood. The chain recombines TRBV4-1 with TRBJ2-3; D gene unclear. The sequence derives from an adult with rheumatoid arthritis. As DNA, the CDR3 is TGCGCCAGCAGCCAAGAAAGTGGGGTAGCAGATACGCAGTATTTT. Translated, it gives CASSQESGVADTQYF.